This section outlines one TCR beta chain sequence together with its context. The clone's antigen remains unknown. Base-call qualities are not available, and no considerably larger clone is one nucleotide away. The CDR3 runs 15 residues from the cysteine to the phenylalanine. Just the 45-base CDR3 DNA is kept, in frame starting at base 1. Germline trimming: 7 bases from V, 4 bases from J; junction bases outside gene matches: 9. The germline V gene specifies SGHRS as CDR1 and YFSETQ as CDR2. This sample was taken from a study of T cells in tumors after PD-1 blockade (dated by TCRdb to the late 2010s). For context, the study as a whole: Exclusion criteria were prior checkpoint blockade, use of systemic immunosuppressants, or recent radiotherapy or other anti-cancer therapy within 4 weeks. Patients were treated with either pembrolizumab 200 mg every 3 weeks or cemiplimab 350 mg every 2 weeks. While on anti-PD-1 treatment, some of the patients also continued taking daily vismodegib 150 mg. On average, tumor samples had 26,066 TCR templates (range about 554-99,264) and thousands of unique clonotypes, 15 to 20-fold deeper than single-cell TCR sequencing. Paired single-cell RNA and TCR sequencing was done in the study on site-matched tumors from patients with BCC or SCC, both before and after anti-PD-1 therapy. Clinical response was assessed using RECIST version 1.1. Here is what the overall study found, with its caveats: Around 38% of the TCR clonotypes from tumors also showed up in blood, and some novel exhausted tumor clones were present in pre-treatment blood, which suggests peripheral recruitment. Comparisons between pre- and post-treatment samples were the only ones where clonal replacement appeared, with none seen between two pre-treatment samples, a pattern that argues against artifacts from biopsy timing or location. Where the novel T cell clones came from was not determined, and possible sources could include lymphoid organs or rare unexpanded clones inside the tumor or in the tumor periphery. In squamous cell carcinoma, around 50% of expanded exhausted clones were novel versus 25% to 30% of other expanded CD8+ clones. Exhausted CD8+ clones expanded after therapy were mostly novel clonotypes undetected pre-treatment, suggesting clonal replacement rather than reinvigoration of pre-existing clones.

Taken with the paper, the label for time point translates to: before anti-PD-1 therapy. Site-matched tumor biopsies were taken from the same primary tumor before and after PD-1 blockade. For bulk TCRbeta sequencing, genomic DNA was extracted from tumor biopsies or peripheral blood, and input amounts ranged from about 600 ng to 6,004 ng. To increase sensitivity for rare clonotypes compared with single-cell TCR sequencing, remaining biopsy material was subjected to bulk TCRbeta sequencing. All patients had histologically proven advanced or metastatic basal or squamous cell carcinoma and were poor candidates for surgical resection. Serial tumor biopsies were taken during anti-PD-1 treatment from the 4 patients comprising the squamous cell carcinoma cohort. Fresh biopsies were taken from the primary tumor site, and part of the biopsy material was kept in RNAlater for exome and bulk TCR sequencing. Deep TCRbeta sequencing was performed with the immunoSEQ platform. Regarding the original processing steps: Only productive rearrangements were exported from the immunoSEQ Analyzer for further analysis. A two-sided binomial test with a Bonferroni-corrected P below 0.01 was used to call clones that significantly expanded or contracted between timepoints. Bulk TCRbeta clonotypes were assigned T cell phenotypes by matching to single-cell RNA+TCR-seq clones sharing the same TCRbeta sequence. Clone enrichment in tumor was computed as tumor frequency divided by PBMC frequency from bulk TCR sequencing. TCRs were sorted with GLIPH into specificity groups, meaning clusters of distinct TCRs that share CDR3 motifs and likely recognize common antigens. As stored in TCRdb, this immuneACCESS dataset retains in-frame rearrangements with V and J assigned. A fraction of the clones does not appear; measured against another copy, unresolved V genes explain less than half of the discrepancy, and the remainder lacks a known reason. The V and J calls and the clone size are those of that table, but D and trimming were determined from the DNA. Across this sample there are about 4,900 clones, with approximately 70% seen only once. Roughly 30% of the sample comes from the top ten.

The sample consisted of tumor tissue, taken before anti-PD-1 treatment. The origin of this receptor is a human donor with cutaneous squamous cell carcinoma. The chain couples TRBV5-1 to TRBJ2-1, with 9 middle bases fitting TRBD1. The CDR3 in this case is CASAVGTGIYNEQFF. The DNA sequence is given as TGCGCCAGCGCCGTCGGGACAGGGATATACAATGAGCAGTTCTTC.